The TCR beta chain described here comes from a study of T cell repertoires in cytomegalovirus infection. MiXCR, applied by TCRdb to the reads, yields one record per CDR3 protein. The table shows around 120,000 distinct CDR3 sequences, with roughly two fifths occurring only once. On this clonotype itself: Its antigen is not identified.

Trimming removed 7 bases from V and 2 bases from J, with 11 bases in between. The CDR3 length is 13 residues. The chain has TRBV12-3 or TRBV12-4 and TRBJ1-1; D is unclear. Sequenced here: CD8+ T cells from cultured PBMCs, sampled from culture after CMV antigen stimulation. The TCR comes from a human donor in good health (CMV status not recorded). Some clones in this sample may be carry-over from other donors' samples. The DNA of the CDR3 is TGTGCCAGCACCATTTTGGGAAACACTGAAGCTTTCTTT. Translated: CASTILGNTEAFF.